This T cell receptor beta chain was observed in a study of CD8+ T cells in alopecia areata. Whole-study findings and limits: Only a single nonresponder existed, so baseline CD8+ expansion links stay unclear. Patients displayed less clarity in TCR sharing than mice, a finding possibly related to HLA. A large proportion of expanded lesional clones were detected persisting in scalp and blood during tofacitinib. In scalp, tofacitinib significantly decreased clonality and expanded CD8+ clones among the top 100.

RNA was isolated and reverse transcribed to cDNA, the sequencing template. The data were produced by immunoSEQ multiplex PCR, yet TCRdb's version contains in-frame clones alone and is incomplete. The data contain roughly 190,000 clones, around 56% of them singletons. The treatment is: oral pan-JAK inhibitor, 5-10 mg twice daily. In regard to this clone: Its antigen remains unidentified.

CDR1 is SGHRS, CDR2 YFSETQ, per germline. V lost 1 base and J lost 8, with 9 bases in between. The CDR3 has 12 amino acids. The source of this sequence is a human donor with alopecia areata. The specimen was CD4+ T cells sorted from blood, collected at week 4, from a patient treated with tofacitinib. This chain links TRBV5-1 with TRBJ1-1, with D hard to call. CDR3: CASSLKENEAFF. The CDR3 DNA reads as TGCGCCAGCAGCTTGAAGGAAAACGAAGCTTTCTTT.